This T cell receptor beta chain was documented in a study of OX40 agonist ivuxolimab in advanced cancers. The overall study: Ivuxolimab doses were 0.01, 0.1, 0.3, 1.5, 3 or 10 mg/kg every 2 weeks.

This table comes from immunoSEQ multiplex PCR, and its TCRdb copy is limited to in-frame clones, with some not included. The data hold more than 55,000 clones, with roughly 82% observed a single time. The CDR3 extends over 14 amino acids. The germline V gene has CDR1 SGDLS and CDR2 YYNGEE. V lost 0 bases, J lost 2 bases, and 9 bases lay in between. Remarks on this clone: No antigen is known for it.

The study's findings and limits: Expanded peripheral T-cell antigen specificity went undetermined. CD8+ T cells (on average) carried more expanded clones than CD4+ T cells. At 0.1 to 3.0 mg/kg, CD4+ and CD8+ blood T cells expanded clonally by week 6.

This sample comprised CD4+ or CD8+ T cells sorted from blood, obtained in a trial of the OX40 agonist ivuxolimab. V is TRBV9 and J is TRBJ2-7, with D possibly matching TRBD1 (6 bases). The sequence derives from an adult with an advanced solid tumor such as melanoma, head and neck, liver or kidney cancer. CDR3 region: CASSVATGPYEQYF. Written as DNA, the CDR3 is TGTGCCAGCAGCGTAGCGACAGGTCCCTACGAGCAGTACTTC.